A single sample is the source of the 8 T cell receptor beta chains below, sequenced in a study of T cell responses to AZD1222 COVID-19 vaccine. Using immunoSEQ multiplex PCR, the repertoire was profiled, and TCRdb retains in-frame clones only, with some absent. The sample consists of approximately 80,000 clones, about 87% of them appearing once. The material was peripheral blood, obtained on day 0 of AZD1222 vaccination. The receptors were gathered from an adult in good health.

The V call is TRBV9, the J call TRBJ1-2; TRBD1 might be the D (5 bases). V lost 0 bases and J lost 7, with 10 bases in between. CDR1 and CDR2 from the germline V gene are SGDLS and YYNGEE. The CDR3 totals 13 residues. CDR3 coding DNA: TGTGCCAGCAGCGTAGCAGGGAAGGGTGGCTACACCTTC. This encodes CASSVAGKGGYTF.

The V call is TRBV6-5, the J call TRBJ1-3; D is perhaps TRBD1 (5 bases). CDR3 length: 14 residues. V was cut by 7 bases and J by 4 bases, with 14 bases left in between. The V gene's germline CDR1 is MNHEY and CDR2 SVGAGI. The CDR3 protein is CASKEGYRGNTIYF. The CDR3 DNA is TGTGCCAGCAAGGAGGGGTATAGGGGAAACACCATATATTTT.

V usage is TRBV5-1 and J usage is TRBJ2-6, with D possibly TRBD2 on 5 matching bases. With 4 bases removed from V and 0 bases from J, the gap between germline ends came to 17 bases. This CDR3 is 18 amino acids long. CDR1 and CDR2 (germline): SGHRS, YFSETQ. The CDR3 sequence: CASSPRGHQDSGANVLTF. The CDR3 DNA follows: TGCGCCAGCAGCCCCCGGGGTCACCAGGACTCTGGGGCCAACGTCCTGACTTTC.

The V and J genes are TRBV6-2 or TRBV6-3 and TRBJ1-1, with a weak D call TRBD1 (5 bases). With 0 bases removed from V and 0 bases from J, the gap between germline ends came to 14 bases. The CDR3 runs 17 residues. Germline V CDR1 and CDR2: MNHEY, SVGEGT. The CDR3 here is CASSYSDSLFLNTEAFF. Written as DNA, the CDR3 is TGTGCCAGCAGTTACTCCGACAGCCTCTTCTTGAACACTGAAGCTTTCTTT.

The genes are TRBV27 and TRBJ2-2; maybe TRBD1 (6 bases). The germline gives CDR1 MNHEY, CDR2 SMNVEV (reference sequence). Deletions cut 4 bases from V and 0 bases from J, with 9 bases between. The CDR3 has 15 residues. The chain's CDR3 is CASSSGHSNTGELFF. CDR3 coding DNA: TGTGCCAGCAGTTCGGGACACTCGAACACCGGGGAGCTGTTTTTT.

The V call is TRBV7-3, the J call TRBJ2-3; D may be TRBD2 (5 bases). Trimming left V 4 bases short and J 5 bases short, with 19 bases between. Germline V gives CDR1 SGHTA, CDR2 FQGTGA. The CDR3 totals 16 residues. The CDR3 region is CASSSGLDFLEDTQYF. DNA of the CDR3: TGTGCCAGCAGCTCTGGACTGGACTTCCTTGAAGATACGCAGTATTTT.

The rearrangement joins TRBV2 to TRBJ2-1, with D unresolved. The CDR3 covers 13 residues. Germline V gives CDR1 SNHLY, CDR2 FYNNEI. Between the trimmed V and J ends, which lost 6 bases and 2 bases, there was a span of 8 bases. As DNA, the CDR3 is TGTGCCAGCAGCCCCGCTCCCTACAATGAGCAGTTCTTC. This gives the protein CASSPAPYNEQFF.

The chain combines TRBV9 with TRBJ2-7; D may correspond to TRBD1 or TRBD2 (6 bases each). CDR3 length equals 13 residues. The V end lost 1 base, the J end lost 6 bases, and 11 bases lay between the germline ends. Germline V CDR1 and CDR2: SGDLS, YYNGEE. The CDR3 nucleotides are TGTGCCAGCAGCGTACTACAGGGAGGCGAGCAGTACTTC. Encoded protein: CASSVLQGGEQYF.